A selection of T cell receptor beta chains follows, all from one sample in a study of CD8+ T cells in alopecia areata. The protocol was immunoSEQ multiplex PCR, while the TCRdb copy is restricted to in-frame clones and leaves out a portion. The data hold about 100,000 clones, with 84% observed a single time. Sample: CD8+ T cells sorted from blood, taken at week 24, from a patient treated with tofacitinib. All receptors derive from a human donor with alopecia areata. Both conserved end residues are part of each CDR3. Fields, in order: D gene, V gene, J gene, clone size, CDR3 protein, CDR3 DNA. A D gene is named only where the DNA matches it firmly. Some rows have no size entry. The others give once, few or many, or a class for an expanded clone.

>-|TRBV5-4|TRBJ1-2|-
CASSLSGDGGYTF
TGTGCCAGCAGCTTGTCGGGGGATGGTGGCTACACCTTC
>TRBD1|TRBV10-3|TRBJ1-5|once
CAISESRQGKDQPQHF
TGTGCCATCAGTGAGTCGAGACAGGGTAAGGATCAGCCCCAGCATTTT
>-|TRBV10-3|TRBJ1-4|-
CAISSESGNEKLFF
TGTGCCATCAGTAGCGAATCCGGGAATGAAAAACTGTTTTTT
>-|TRBV7-2|TRBJ2-7|-
CASSPLPPRGKEYEQYF
TGTGCCAGCAGCCCGCTTCCACCTAGGGGAAAAGAGTACGAGCAGTACTTC
>-|TRBV2|TRBJ1-2|-
CASSDSSLPSYGYTF
TGTGCCAGCAGTGACAGCTCCCTACCTAGCTATGGCTACACCTTC
>-|TRBV30|TRBJ2-7|once
CAWSVQVWDEQYF
TGTGCCTGGAGTGTACAGGTATGGGACGAGCAGTACTTC
>-|TRBV7-8|TRBJ1-5|-
CASSGRDGRQFNQPQHF
TGTGCCAGCAGCGGTCGGGACGGAAGACAGTTTAATCAGCCCCAGCATTTT
>TRBD1|TRBV11-2|TRBJ2-3|-
CASRPTGTGWGDTQYF
TGTGCCAGCAGGCCGACCGGGACAGGGTGGGGTGATACGCAGTATTTT
>-|TRBV14|TRBJ2-1|few
CASSQDMMSSYNEQFF
TGTGCCAGCAGCCAAGACATGATGAGCTCCTACAATGAGCAGTTCTTC
>-|TRBV11-2|TRBJ2-3|-
CASSYLTDTQYF
TGTGCCAGCAGTTATCTCACAGATACGCAGTATTTT
>TRBD1|TRBV6-1|TRBJ2-7|-
CASSAEGQGNYEQYF
TGTGCCAGCAGTGCCGAGGGACAGGGTAACTACGAGCAGTACTTC
>-|TRBV19|TRBJ1-1|-
CASAMRGGNTEAFF
TGTGCCAGTGCAATGAGGGGGGGTAACACTGAAGCTTTCTTT
>TRBD1|TRBV30|TRBJ1-2|-
CAEGQGPLGYTF
TGTGCGGAGGGACAGGGACCACTTGGCTACACCTTC
>-|TRBV7-9|TRBJ2-4|-
CASSPFSPGDIQYF
TGTGCCAGCAGCCCCTTCAGCCCCGGGGACATTCAGTACTTC
>-|TRBV7-2|TRBJ1-5|-
CARVGPAGNQPQHF
TGTGCCAGGGTGGGACCGGCGGGCAATCAGCCCCAGCATTTT
>TRBD2|TRBV15|TRBJ2-7|few
CATSRERGEWREQYF
TGTGCCACCAGCAGAGAGCGGGGGGAGTGGCGGGAGCAGTACTTC
>-|TRBV7-9|TRBJ2-7|-
CASSLGGLYEQYF
TGTGCCAGCAGCTTGGGGGGTTTATACGAGCAGTACTTC
>TRBD1|TRBV4-2|TRBJ2-7|-
CASSQEGQGASYEQYF
TGTGCCAGCAGCCAAGAGGGACAGGGGGCTTCCTACGAGCAGTACTTC
>-|TRBV4-2|TRBJ2-7|-
CASSQGGVNSHEQYF
TGTGCCAGCAGCCAAGGGGGGGTCAACAGTCACGAGCAGTACTTC
>TRBD1|TRBV7-7|TRBJ2-5|-
CASSPRTGEAETQYF
TGTGCTAGCAGCCCGCGGACAGGAGAGGCGGAGACCCAGTACTTC
>-|TRBV29-1|TRBJ2-1|-
CSVENGDEQFF
TGCAGCGTCGAAAATGGGGATGAGCAGTTCTTC
>-|TRBV30|TRBJ2-7|once
CAWSGSTPYEQYF
TGTGCCTGGAGTGGCTCTACCCCATACGAGCAGTACTTC
>-|TRBV7-2|TRBJ2-7|-
CASGLLYEQYF
TGTGCCAGCGGACTCTTATACGAGCAGTACTTC
>-|TRBV2|TRBJ2-7|few
CASSERTVRMEQYF
TGTGCCAGCAGTGAACGGACAGTCAGGATGGAGCAGTACTTC
>TRBD1|TRBV14|TRBJ2-2|few
CASSRTGGTNTGELFF
TGTGCCAGCAGCCGGACAGGGGGTACGAACACCGGGGAGCTGTTTTTT
>TRBD1|TRBV4-3|TRBJ2-1|-
CASRDRGRNEQFF
TGCGCCAGCAGGGACAGGGGACGCAATGAGCAGTTCTTC
>-|TRBV20-1|TRBJ1-1|-
CSAAPTGVAFF
TGCAGTGCTGCCCCAACCGGGGTGGCTTTCTTT
>-|TRBV27|TRBJ2-3|few
CASSLRRTDTQYF
TGTGCCAGCAGTCTAAGGCGAACAGATACGCAGTATTTT
>TRBD1|TRBV4-3|TRBJ2-7|-
CASSQTGGSYEQYF
TGCGCCAGCAGCCAGACAGGGGGCAGTTACGAGCAGTACTTC
>-|TRBV5-1|TRBJ2-3|once
CASSPPEMEDTQYF
TGCGCCAGCAGCCCCCCCGAAATGGAAGATACGCAGTATTTT
>-|TRBV4-2|TRBJ1-2|-
CASSQDGSSYGYTF
TGTGCCAGCAGCCAAGATGGTTCTTCCTATGGCTACACCTTC
>TRBD1|TRBV19|TRBJ1-5|-
CARLDRPDRGSNQPQHF
TGTGCCCGCCTAGACCGCCCAGACAGGGGTAGCAATCAGCCCCAGCATTTT
>TRBD1|TRBV30|TRBJ1-1|-
CAWSFTGGLNTEAFF
TGTGCCTGGAGTTTTACAGGGGGCCTGAACACTGAAGCTTTCTTT
>-|TRBV4-2|TRBJ2-7|-
CASSQEVAGAYEQYF
TGTGCCAGCAGCCAAGAGGTGGCAGGGGCCTACGAGCAGTACTTC
>-|TRBV10-3|TRBJ2-3|-
CAIARGDTQYF
TGTGCCATCGCCAGGGGAGATACGCAGTATTTT
>TRBD1|TRBV6-5|TRBJ2-2|-
CASRSGTGHTGELFF
TGTGCCAGCAGATCCGGGACAGGGCACACCGGGGAGCTGTTTTTT
>TRBD1|TRBV4-3|TRBJ1-1|-
CASSQDPGQVLAEAFF
TGCGCCAGCAGCCAAGATCCGGGACAGGTTTTGGCTGAAGCTTTCTTT
>-|TRBV5-1|TRBJ2-1|-
CASSLKGGTYNEQFF
TGCGCCAGCAGCTTGAAGGGCGGGACCTACAATGAGCAGTTCTTC
>-|TRBV4-2|TRBJ2-2|-
CASSQGGGPNTGELFF
TGTGCCAGCAGCCAAGGGGGGGGGCCGAACACCGGGGAGCTGTTTTTT
>-|TRBV4-3|TRBJ1-4|-
CASSQDGTYNEKLFF
TGCGCCAGCAGCCAAGACGGGACTTACAATGAAAAACTGTTTTTT
>-|TRBV29-1|TRBJ1-3|-
CSVASPAGNTIYF
TGCAGCGTTGCTAGCCCGGCTGGAAACACCATATATTTT
>-|TRBV12-5|TRBJ2-2|-
CASGGTLGGELFF
TGTGCTAGTGGGGGGACTCTTGGCGGGGAGCTGTTTTTT
>TRBD1|TRBV6-5|TRBJ2-1|-
CASSYGQGAGEQFF
TGTGCCAGCAGTTACGGCCAGGGGGCGGGTGAGCAGTTCTTC
>-|TRBV19|TRBJ2-7|-
CASSIGGRREQYF
TGTGCCAGTAGTATAGGTGGCAGGCGCGAGCAGTACTTC
>-|TRBV4-3|TRBJ2-1|-
CASSQEWSGGPNEQFF
TGCGCCAGCAGCCAAGAATGGAGTGGGGGCCCGAATGAGCAGTTCTTC
>-|TRBV6-5|TRBJ1-4|-
CASSYGGVNEKLFF
TGTGCCAGCAGTTATGGTGGGGTTAATGAAAAACTGTTTTTT
>TRBD1|TRBV4-1|TRBJ2-7|-
CASSQTTGTGSAEQYF
TGCGCCAGCAGCCAAACGACCGGGACAGGGAGTGCCGAGCAGTACTTC
>-|TRBV4-1|TRBJ2-7|few
CASSQESGSYEQYF
TGCGCCAGCAGCCAAGAGAGCGGATCCTACGAGCAGTACTTC
>-|TRBV30|TRBJ2-3|-
CAWSPSTTDTQYF
TGTGCCTGGAGTCCCAGCACCACAGATACGCAGTATTTT
>TRBD2|TRBV5-6|TRBJ2-7|-
CASSLEPGLAITYEQYF
TGTGCCAGCAGCTTGGAACCGGGACTAGCGATTACCTACGAGCAGTACTTC
>TRBD2|TRBV5-4|TRBJ2-3|-
CASSRGGAERADTQYF
TGTGCCAGCAGCCGCGGGGGGGCGGAGAGGGCAGATACGCAGTATTTT
>-|TRBV7-9|TRBJ2-5|-
CASSLMTEILEETQYF
TGTGCCAGCAGCCTGATGACAGAAATTTTAGAAGAGACCCAGTACTTC
>-|TRBV4-3|TRBJ2-1|-
CASSGRPQGINEQFF
TGCGCCAGCTCTGGCAGGCCACAGGGCATCAATGAGCAGTTCTTC
>-|TRBV27|TRBJ1-5|-
CASSLRDPVLSNQPQHF
TGTGCCAGCAGTCTACGGGACCCAGTACTTAGCAATCAGCCCCAGCATTTT
>-|TRBV5-6|TRBJ2-6|-
CASSLSGSGANVLTF
TGTGCCAGCAGCTTGTCTGGGTCTGGGGCCAACGTCCTGACTTTC
>-|TRBV23-1|TRBJ2-1|-
CASSPPPGYNEQFF
TGCGCCAGCAGCCCACCTCCAGGATACAATGAGCAGTTCTTC
>TRBD1|TRBV23-1|TRBJ1-5|once
CASSQPGQGPNQPQHF
TGCGCCAGCAGTCAACCGGGACAGGGGCCGAATCAGCCCCAGCATTTT